These 18 T cell receptor beta chains share one sample of origin, sequenced in a study of cytomegalovirus exposure and HLA in healthy donors. It was with 60 Vbeta and 13 Jbeta primers that the PCR ran. The table came from immunoSEQ multiplex PCR; TCRdb's copy has only in-frame clones and leaves some out. This sample has around 140,000 clones, with around 80% found just once. Source material: PBMCs. The receptors stem from a female donor in good health and CMV-seropositive.

The genes are TRBV19 and TRBJ1-4; 7 bases agree with TRBD1. This CDR3 region has 14 residues. V shed 0 bases, J shed 6 bases, and the junction held 1 base outside the gene matches. Germline CDR1 LNHDA, CDR2 SQIVND (reference sequence). CDR3 nucleotide sequence: TGTGCCAGTAGTATAGAAACAGGGGATGAAAAACTGTTTTTT. This sequence encodes CASSIETGDEKLFF. Complete variable domain (other parts from reference TRBV19 and TRBJ1-4): DGGITQSPKYLFRKEGQNVTLSCEQNLNHDAMYWYRQDPGQGLRLIYYSQIVNDFQKGDIAEGYSVSREKKESFPLTVTSAQKNPTAFYLCASSIETGDEKLFFGSGTQLSVL.

The rearrangement uses TRBV6-1 and TRBJ2-7; TRBD1 aligns across 10 bases. Losses at the gene ends were 5 bases for V and 3 bases for J; bases not matched to a gene: 4. There are 14 residues in the CDR3. Germline V gives CDR1 MNHNS, CDR2 SASEGT. The CDR3 region is CASSLRTGGYEQYF. CDR3 sequence (DNA): TGTGCCAGCAGTCTAAGGACAGGGGGCTACGAGCAGTACTTC.

This clone was found a few times. This rearrangement joins TRBV6-6 to TRBJ1-2; D uncertain. The V gene lost 6 bases and the J gene lost 8 bases, with 19 bases spanning the gap. Germline V lookup: CDR1 MNHNY, CDR2 SVGAGI (reference sequence). The CDR3 extends over 14 amino acids. CDR3 residues: CASSSGNKGSGYTF. CDR3 DNA sequence: TGTGCCAGCAGCTCCGGGAACAAGGGAAGCGGCTACACCTTC.

CDR3 residues: CASSNRGSRDSPLHF. For the CDR3, the DNA is TGTGCCAGCAGCAACAGGGGCTCACGGGATTCACCCCTCCACTTT. This rearrangement joins TRBV6-5 to TRBJ1-6, with 7 bases aligning to TRBD1. The CDR3 runs to 15 residues. Germline trimming cut 6 bases from V and 8 bases from J; bases unmatched to any gene: 10. Germline CDR1 reads MNHEY; CDR2 reads SVGAGI.

V usage is TRBV28 and J usage is TRBJ1-5, with D maybe TRBD1 (5 bases). CDR3 length: 16 amino acids. CDR1 is MDHEN, CDR2 SYDVKM, per germline. Between the trimmed V and J ends, which lost 1 base and 5 bases, there was a span of 15 bases. In nucleotides, the CDR3 is TGTGCCAGCAGTTTATCCGTTCGGCAGGGTCATCAGCCCCAGCATTTT. Its translation is CASSLSVRQGHQPQHF. Full variable domain (outside the CDR3, taken from reference TRBV28 and TRBJ1-5): DVKVTQSSRYLVKRTGEKVFLECVQDMDHENMFWYRQDPGLGLRLIYFSYDVKMKEKGDIPEGYSVSREKKERFSLILESASTNQTSMYLCASSLSVRQGHQPQHFGDGTRLSIL.

This clone showed up just once. This chain joins TRBV10-3 and TRBJ2-3; 9 bases line up with TRBD1. The CDR3 consists of 14 residues. The V segment lost 6 bases and the J segment 5 bases; nucleotides outside the gene matches: 6. Germline loops: CDR1 ENHRY, CDR2 SYGVKD. CDR3 sequence (DNA): TGTGCCATCAGCCAGGGACAGGGAATAGATACGCAGTATTTT. Amino acid sequence: CAISQGQGIDTQYF.

The chain joins TRBV6-6 to TRBJ1-4; D not resolved. The CDR3 length is 14 residues. Germline V gene sequence: CDR1 MNHNY, CDR2 SVGAGI (reference sequence). Trimming took off 2 bases at V and 7 bases at J, with 11 bases between the two ends. CDR3 sequence (DNA): TGTGCCAGCAGTTACATAGGCAGCGGTGAAAAACTGTTTTTT. Translating it yields CASSYIGSGEKLFF.

This chain uses TRBV19 with TRBJ1-3, with 7 bases identical to TRBD1. Germline V CDR1 and CDR2: LNHDA, SQIVND (reference sequence). CDR3 length: 17 residues. The V gene end was trimmed by 6 bases and the J gene end by 0 bases; junction bases not matched to a gene: 11. CDR3 amino acids: CASSLGTVQHSGNTIYF. In nucleotides, the CDR3 is TGTGCCAGTAGCCTCGGGACAGTTCAGCACTCTGGAAACACCATATATTTT.

A note on this clone: Other DNA sequences in the sample encode the same CDR3. The chain uses TRBV6-1 and TRBJ1-1; D not certain. CDR1 and CDR2 from the germline V gene are MNHNS and SASEGT. Trimming removed 2 bases at V and 1 base at J, with 5 bases between. The CDR3 consists of 13 residues. CDR3 coding DNA: TGTGCCAGCAGTGAACTTTGGAACACTGAAGCTTTCTTT. This encodes CASSELWNTEAFF.

The gene calls are TRBV7-3 and TRBJ2-1, with 15 bases that match TRBD2. Germline V CDR1 and CDR2: SGHTA, FQGTGA. The CDR3 has 14 amino acids. The V and J ends lost 5 bases and 10 bases, in that order; junction bases with no gene match: 3. CDR3 protein: CASSLGTSGGEQFF. In nucleotides, the CDR3 is TGTGCCAGCAGCCTAGGGACTAGCGGGGGGGAGCAGTTCTTC.

This sequence joins TRBV29-1 and TRBJ1-1; possibly TRBD1 for D (6 bases). Germline V CDR1 and CDR2: SQVTM, ANQGSEA. This CDR3 has 13 residues. The V end lost 3 bases, the J end lost 5 bases, and 13 bases lay between the germline ends. The CDR3 spells CSVDRGEGTEAFF. The CDR3 nucleotides read TGCAGCGTTGACAGGGGTGAAGGGACTGAAGCTTTCTTT.

This clone was picked up one time. The rearrangement uses TRBV28 and TRBJ1-2, with 10 bases identical to TRBD1. The germline gives CDR1 MDHEN, CDR2 SYDVKM. V was pared by 4 bases and J by 4 bases, with 15 bases of the junction left unmatched. The CDR3 has 18 residues. Written as DNA, the CDR3 is TGTGCCAGCAGTTCCGGGACAGGGGACCTTGGGCGGTCCTATGGCTACACCTTC. Protein product: CASSSGTGDLGRSYGYTF.

The chain is built from TRBV9 and TRBJ1-2, with 8 bases that match TRBD1. V shed 4 bases and J 4 bases; nucleotides not matched to a gene: 9. Germline lookup yields CDR1 SGDLS and CDR2 YYNGEE. CDR3 size: 15 residues. CDR3 region: CASSNRDRRGYGYTF. The CDR3, as DNA: TGTGCCAGCAGCAACCGGGACAGGAGAGGCTATGGCTACACCTTC.

This chain connects TRBV30 to TRBJ1-4, with a possible D match to TRBD1 (5 bases). Germline V CDR1 and CDR2: GTSNPN, SVGIG (reference sequence). The CDR3 covers 14 residues. Trimming removed 5 bases at V and 7 bases at J, with 17 bases between. The CDR3 loop reads CAWGEPGVGEKLFF. The CDR3 bases are TGTGCCTGGGGAGAGCCGGGGGTAGGTGAAAAACTGTTTTTT.

The chain recombines TRBV6-1 with TRBJ2-7, with TRBD1 matching 11 bases. Per germline, CDR1 MNHNS and CDR2 SASEGT. With 6 bases clipped from V and 2 bases from J, the junction kept 6 bases outside the gene matches. CDR3 length: 15 amino acids. The CDR3 sequence: CASRMGQGVTYEQYF. In DNA form, the CDR3 reads TGTGCCAGCAGGATGGGACAGGGGGTAACCTACGAGCAGTACTTC.

The J gene is TRBJ2-2, the V gene TRBV5-4; D uncertain. CDR1 SGHNT and CDR2 YYREEE come from the germline V gene (reference sequence). This CDR3 comprises 12 residues. Between the trimmed V and J ends, which lost 4 bases and 7 bases, there was a span of 8 bases. The CDR3: CASSKTGGELFF. In DNA form, the CDR3 reads TGTGCCAGCAGCAAGACGGGCGGGGAGCTGTTTTTT.

V usage is TRBV5-1 and J usage is TRBJ1-4; no clear D gene. V lost 0 bases to trimming and J lost 0 bases, with 12 bases between them. Germline V lookup: CDR1 SGHRS, CDR2 YFSETQ. CDR3 length equals 17 residues. For the CDR3, the DNA is TGCGCCAGCAGCTTGGGCCGCGGCCTTGCAACTAATGAAAAACTGTTTTTT. Translated, it gives CASSLGRGLATNEKLFF.

This chain connects TRBV6-5 to TRBJ2-7; weak D call: TRBD2 (6 bases). This CDR3 region has 13 residues. Germline V CDR1 and CDR2: MNHEY, SVGAGI. V was pared by 8 bases and J by 6 bases, with 17 bases between. The CDR3 sequence: CASSPSAGLEQYF. Here the CDR3 DNA reads TGTGCCAGCTCCCCATCCGCGGGACTCGAGCAGTACTTC.